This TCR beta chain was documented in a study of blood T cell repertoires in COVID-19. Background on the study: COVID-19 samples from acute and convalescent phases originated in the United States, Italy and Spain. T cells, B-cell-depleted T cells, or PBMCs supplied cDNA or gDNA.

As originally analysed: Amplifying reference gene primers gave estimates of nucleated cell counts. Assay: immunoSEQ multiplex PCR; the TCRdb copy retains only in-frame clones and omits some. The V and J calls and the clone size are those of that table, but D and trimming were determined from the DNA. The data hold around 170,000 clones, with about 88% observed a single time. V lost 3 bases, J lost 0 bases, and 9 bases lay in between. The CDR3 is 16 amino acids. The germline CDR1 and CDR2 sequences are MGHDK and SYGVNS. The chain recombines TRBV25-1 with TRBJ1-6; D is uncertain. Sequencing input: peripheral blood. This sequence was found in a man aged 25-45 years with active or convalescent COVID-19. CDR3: CASSDRHSSYNSPLHF. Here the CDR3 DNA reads TGTGCCAGCAGTGACCGACATAGCTCCTATAATTCACCCCTCCACTTT.